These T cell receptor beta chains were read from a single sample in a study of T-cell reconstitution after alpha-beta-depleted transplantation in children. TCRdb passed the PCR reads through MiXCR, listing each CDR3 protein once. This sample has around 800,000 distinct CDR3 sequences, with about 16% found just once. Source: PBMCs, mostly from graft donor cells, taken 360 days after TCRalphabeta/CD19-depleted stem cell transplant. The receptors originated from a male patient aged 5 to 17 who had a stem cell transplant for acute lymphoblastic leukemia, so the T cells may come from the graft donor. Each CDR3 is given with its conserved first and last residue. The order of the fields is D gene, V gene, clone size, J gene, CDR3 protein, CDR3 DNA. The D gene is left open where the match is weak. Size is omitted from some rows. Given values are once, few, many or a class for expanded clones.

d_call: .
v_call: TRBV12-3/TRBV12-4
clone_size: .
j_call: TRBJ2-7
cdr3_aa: CASSSESTGYEQYF
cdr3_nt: TGTGCCAGCAGTTCAGAATCAACGGGGTACGAGCAGTACTTC

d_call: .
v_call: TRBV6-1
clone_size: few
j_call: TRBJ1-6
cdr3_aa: CASRGQGYSPLHF
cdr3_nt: TGTGCCAGCAGAGGGCAGGGATATTCACCCCTCCACTTT

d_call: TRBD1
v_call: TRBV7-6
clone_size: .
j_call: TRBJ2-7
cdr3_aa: CASSPMRQGQGYEQYF
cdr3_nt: TGTGCCAGCAGCCCGATGAGACAGGGACAGGGCTACGAGCAGTACTTC

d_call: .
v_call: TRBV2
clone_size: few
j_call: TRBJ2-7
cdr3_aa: CASSIIRDQTYEQYF
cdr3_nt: TGTGCCAGCAGTATTATCCGGGACCAGACCTACGAGCAGTACTTC

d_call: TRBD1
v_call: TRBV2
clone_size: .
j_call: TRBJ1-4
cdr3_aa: CAARGQGVEELFF
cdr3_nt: TGTGCCGCGCGAGGACAGGGCGTGGAGGAACTGTTTTTT

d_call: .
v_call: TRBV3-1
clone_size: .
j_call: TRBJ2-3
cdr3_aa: CASSQEVAGLSSTDTQYF
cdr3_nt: TGTGCCAGCAGCCAAGAAGTGGCGGGACTTTCGAGCACAGATACGCAGTATTTT

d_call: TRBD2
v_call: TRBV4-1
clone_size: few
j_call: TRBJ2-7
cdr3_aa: CASSQAPRGSSEQYF
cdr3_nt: TGCGCCAGCAGCCAAGCTCCTCGCGGGAGTAGTGAGCAGTACTTC

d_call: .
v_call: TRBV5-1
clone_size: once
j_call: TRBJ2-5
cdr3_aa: CASSPGQQRATQYF
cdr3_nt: TGCGCCAGCAGCCCGGGACAACAAAGAGCGACCCAGTACTTC

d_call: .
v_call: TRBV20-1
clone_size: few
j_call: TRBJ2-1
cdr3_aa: CSARDFVRNNEQFF
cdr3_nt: TGCAGTGCTAGAGATTTCGTAAGGAACAATGAGCAGTTCTTC

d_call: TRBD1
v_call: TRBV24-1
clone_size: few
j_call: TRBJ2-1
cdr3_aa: CATSDRTGHNEQFF
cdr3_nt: TGTGCCACCAGTGATCGGACAGGGCACAATGAGCAGTTCTTC

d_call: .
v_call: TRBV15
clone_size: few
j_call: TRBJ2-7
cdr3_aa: CATSGHSRSKYEQYF
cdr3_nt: TGTGCCACCAGCGGCCATTCACGGTCTAAATACGAGCAGTACTTC

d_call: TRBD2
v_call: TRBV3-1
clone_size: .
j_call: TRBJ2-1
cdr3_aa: CASTRRTSGYNEQFF
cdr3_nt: TGTGCCAGCACCCGGAGGACTAGCGGGTACAATGAGCAGTTCTTC

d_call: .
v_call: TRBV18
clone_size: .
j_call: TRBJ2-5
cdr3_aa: CASSPHGQETQYF
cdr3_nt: TGTGCCAGCTCACCACATGGGCAAGAGACCCAGTACTTC

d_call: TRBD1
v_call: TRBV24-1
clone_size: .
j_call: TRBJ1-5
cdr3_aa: CATSDIQGIPRPQHF
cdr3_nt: TGTGCCACCAGTGATATACAGGGGATCCCCCGGCCCCAGCATTTT

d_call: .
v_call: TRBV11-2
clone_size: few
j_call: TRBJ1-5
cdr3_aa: CASSLGTGAQIQPQHF
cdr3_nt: TGTGCCAGCAGCTTAGGTACCGGGGCCCAAATTCAGCCCCAGCATTTT

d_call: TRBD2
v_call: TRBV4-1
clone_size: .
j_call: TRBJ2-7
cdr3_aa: CASSQPAGGAGGPGQYF
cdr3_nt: TGCGCCAGCAGCCAACCGGCCGGGGGGGCGGGAGGGCCTGGGCAGTACTTC

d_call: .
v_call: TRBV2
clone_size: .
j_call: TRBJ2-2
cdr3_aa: CARSRIRPHKNDTGELFF
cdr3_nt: TGTGCCCGCAGCCGAATTAGACCCCATAAAAATGACACCGGGGAGCTGTTTTTT

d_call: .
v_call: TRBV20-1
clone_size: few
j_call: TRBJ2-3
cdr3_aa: CSASGLGGVFGTDTQYF
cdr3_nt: TGCAGTGCTAGTGGACTAGGGGGGGTGTTTGGCACAGATACGCAGTATTTT

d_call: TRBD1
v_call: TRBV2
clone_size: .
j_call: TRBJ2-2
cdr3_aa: CASRTGTGSTGELFF
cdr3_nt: TGTGCCAGCAGGACCGGGACAGGGAGCACCGGGGAGCTGTTTTTT

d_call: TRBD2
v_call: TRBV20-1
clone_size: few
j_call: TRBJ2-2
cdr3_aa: CSARAASGHLTVGELFF
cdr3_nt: TGCAGTGCCCGAGCGGCTAGCGGGCATCTAACGGTCGGGGAGCTGTTTTTT

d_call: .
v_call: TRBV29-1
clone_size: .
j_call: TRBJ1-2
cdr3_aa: CSVATEGLLAISYGYTF
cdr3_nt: TGCAGCGTTGCGACAGAAGGACTGCTGGCAATAAGCTATGGCTACACCTTC

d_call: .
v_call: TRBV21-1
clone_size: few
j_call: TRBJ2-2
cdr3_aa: CASSQGGVDTGELFF
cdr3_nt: TGTGCCAGCAGCCAGGGAGGGGTCGACACCGGGGAGCTGTTTTTT

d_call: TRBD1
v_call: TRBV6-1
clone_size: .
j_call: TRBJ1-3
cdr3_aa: CASRTGTGLSGNTIYF
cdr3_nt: TGTGCCAGCAGAACCGGGACAGGTCTCTCTGGAAACACCATATATTTT

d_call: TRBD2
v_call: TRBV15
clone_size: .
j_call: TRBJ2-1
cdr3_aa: CATGPTGGRPWNEQFF
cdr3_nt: TGTGCCACCGGTCCCACTGGCGGGAGGCCTTGGAATGAGCAGTTCTTC

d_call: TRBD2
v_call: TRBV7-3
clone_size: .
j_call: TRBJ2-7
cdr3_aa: CASSLAGGLGEQYF
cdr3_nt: TGTGCCAGCAGCTTAGCGGGAGGCTTGGGCGAGCAGTACTTC

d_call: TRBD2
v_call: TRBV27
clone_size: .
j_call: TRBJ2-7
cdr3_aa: CASSLAGLEDYEQYF
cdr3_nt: TGTGCCAGCAGTCTAGCGGGACTGGAAGACTACGAGCAGTACTTC

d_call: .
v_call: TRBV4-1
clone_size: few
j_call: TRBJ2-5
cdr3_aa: CASSQVRGRETQYF
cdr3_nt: TGCGCCAGCAGCCAAGTACGGGGGCGAGAGACCCAGTACTTC

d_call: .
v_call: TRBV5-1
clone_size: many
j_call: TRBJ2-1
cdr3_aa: CASSLFQDYLSSYNEQFF
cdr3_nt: TGCGCCAGCAGCTTGTTCCAGGACTACCTTAGCTCCTACAATGAGCAGTTCTTC

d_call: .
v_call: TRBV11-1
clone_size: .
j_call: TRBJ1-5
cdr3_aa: CASSSPLSGSNQPQHF
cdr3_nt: TGTGCCAGCAGCTCGCCGTTATCGGGAAGCAATCAGCCCCAGCATTTT

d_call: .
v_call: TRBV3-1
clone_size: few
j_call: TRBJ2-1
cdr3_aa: CASSQDPAMAASSYNEQFF
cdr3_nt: TGTGCCAGCAGCCAAGATCCGGCCATGGCAGCTAGCTCCTACAATGAGCAGTTCTTC

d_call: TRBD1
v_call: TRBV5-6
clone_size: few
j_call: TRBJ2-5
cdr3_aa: CASSTRQGVETQYF
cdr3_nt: TGTGCCAGCAGCACCCGACAGGGGGTGGAGACCCAGTACTTC

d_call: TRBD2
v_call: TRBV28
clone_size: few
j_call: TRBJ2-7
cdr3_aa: CASSPLGLAADSYEQYF
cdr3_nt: TGTGCCAGCAGTCCCCTTGGACTAGCAGCTGACTCCTACGAGCAGTACTTC

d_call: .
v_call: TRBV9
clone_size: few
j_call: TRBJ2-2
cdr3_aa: CASSARGPELFF
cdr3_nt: TGTGCCAGCAGCGCCCGAGGTCCGGAGCTGTTTTTT

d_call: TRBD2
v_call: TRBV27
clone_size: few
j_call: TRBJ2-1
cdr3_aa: CASRGLAGGIHLNEQFF
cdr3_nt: TGTGCCAGCAGGGGACTAGCGGGAGGGATTCACCTCAATGAGCAGTTCTTC

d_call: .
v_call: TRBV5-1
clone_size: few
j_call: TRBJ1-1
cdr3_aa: CASSLARGVYTEAFF
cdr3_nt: TGCGCCAGCAGCCTCGCCCGGGGGGTGTACACTGAAGCTTTCTTT

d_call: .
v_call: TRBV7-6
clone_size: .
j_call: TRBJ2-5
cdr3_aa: CASSPTGGSMAQYF
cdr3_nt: TGTGCCAGCAGCCCGACTGGAGGGTCGATGGCCCAGTACTTC

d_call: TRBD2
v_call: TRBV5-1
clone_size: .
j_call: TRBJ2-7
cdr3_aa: CASSLAGGLPYEQYF
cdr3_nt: TGCGCCAGCAGCTTGGCCGGGGGACTACCCTACGAGCAGTACTTC

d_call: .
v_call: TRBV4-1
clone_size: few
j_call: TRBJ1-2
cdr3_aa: CASSQGAGLAQSGYTF
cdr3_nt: TGCGCCAGCAGCCAAGGGGCAGGCCTGGCCCAGTCCGGCTACACCTTC

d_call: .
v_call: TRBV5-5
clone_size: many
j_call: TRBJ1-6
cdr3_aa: CASSLGVRVGSPLHF
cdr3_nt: TGTGCCAGCAGCTTGGGGGTTCGGGTTGGTTCACCCCTCCACTTT

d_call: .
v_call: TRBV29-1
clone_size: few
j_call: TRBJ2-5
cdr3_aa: CSVDPGAIVETQYF
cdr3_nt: TGCAGCGTTGACCCCGGGGCAATAGTGGAGACCCAGTACTTC

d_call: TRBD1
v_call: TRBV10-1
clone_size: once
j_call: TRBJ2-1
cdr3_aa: CASSESMGQGVNGQFF
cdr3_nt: TGCGCCAGCAGTGAGTCGATGGGACAGGGGGTTAATGGGCAGTTCTTC

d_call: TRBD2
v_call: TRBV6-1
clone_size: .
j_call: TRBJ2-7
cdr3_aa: CASRTPSGPYEQYF
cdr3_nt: TGTGCCAGCAGAACCCCTAGCGGCCCCTACGAGCAGTACTTC

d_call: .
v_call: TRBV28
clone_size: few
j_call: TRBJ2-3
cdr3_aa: CASRPWALDTQYF
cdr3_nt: TGTGCCTCCCGACCCTGGGCCTTAGATACGCAGTATTTT

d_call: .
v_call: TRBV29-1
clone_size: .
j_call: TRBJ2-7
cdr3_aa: CSVGKGAVYEQCF
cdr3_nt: .

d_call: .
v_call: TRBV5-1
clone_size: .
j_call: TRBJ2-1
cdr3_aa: CASSLVLGVFGDEQFF
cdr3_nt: TGCGCCAGCAGCTTGGTACTAGGGGTCTTTGGTGATGAGCAGTTCTTC

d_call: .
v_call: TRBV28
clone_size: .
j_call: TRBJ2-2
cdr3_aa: CASSLIQVTGELFF
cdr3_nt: TGTGCCAGCAGCCTTATCCAGGTGACCGGGGAGCTGTTTTTT

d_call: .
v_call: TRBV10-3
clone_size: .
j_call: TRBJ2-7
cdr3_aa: CAISNPGLSYEQYF
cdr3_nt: TGTGCCATCAGTAACCCGGGACTTTCCTACGAGCAGTACTTC

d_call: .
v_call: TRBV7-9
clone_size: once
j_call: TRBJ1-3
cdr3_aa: CASSLGEAQGNTIYF
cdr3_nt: TGTGCCAGCAGCTTAGGCGAGGCTCAAGGAAACACCATATATTTT

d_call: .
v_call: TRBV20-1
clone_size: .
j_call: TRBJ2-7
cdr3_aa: CSARPKERARFRFDYEQYF
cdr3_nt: TGCAGTGCTAGGCCCAAGGAACGAGCCCGGTTCAGGTTTGATTACGAGCAGTACTTC